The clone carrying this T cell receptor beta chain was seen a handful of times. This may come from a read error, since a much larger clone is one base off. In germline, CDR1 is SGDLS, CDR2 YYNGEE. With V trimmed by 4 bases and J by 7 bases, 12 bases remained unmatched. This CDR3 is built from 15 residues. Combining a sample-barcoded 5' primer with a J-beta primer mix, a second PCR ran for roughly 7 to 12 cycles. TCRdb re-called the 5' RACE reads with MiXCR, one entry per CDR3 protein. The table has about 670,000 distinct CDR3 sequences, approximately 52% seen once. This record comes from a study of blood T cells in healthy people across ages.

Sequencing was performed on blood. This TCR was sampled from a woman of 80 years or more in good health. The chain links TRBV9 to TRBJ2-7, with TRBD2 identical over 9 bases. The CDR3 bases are TGTGCCAGCAGCTGTAGCGGGAGTTCTGGAGATGAGCAGTACTTC. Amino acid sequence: CASSCSGSSGDEQYF.